This is a list of T cell receptor beta chains from one sample in a study of blood T cell repertoires in COVID-19. This table comes from immunoSEQ multiplex PCR, and its TCRdb copy is limited to in-frame clones, with some not included. This sample has approximately 100,000 clones, with about 89% found just once. Specimen: peripheral blood. Receptor source: a human donor with acute or convalescent COVID-19. The donor label of this sample is uncertain. Both conserved end residues are part of each CDR3. Fields, in order: CDR3 DNA, CDR3 protein, CDR3 length, V gene, clone size, D gene, J gene. A D gene is named only where the DNA matches it firmly. Part of the rows lack a size; the others show once, few, many or a class for expanded clones.

CDR3 DNA: TGTGCCAGCACAACGGGGGGAAATAATTCACCCCTCCACTTT
CDR3 protein: CASTTGGNNSPLHF
CDR3 length: 14
V gene: TRBV28
clone size: .
D gene: .
J gene: TRBJ1-6

CDR3 DNA: TGTGCCAGCAGCTTAGAGAGGCCCCAGGGTGGGGCACATGGCTACACCTTC
CDR3 protein: CASSLERPQGGAHGYTF
CDR3 length: 17
V gene: TRBV13
clone size: .
D gene: .
J gene: TRBJ1-2

CDR3 DNA: TGTGCCAGCAGCGATGACAGGGTGTTCGCGTACAATGAGCAGTTCTTC
CDR3 protein: CASSDDRVFAYNEQFF
CDR3 length: 16
V gene: TRBV7-9
clone size: .
D gene: TRBD1
J gene: TRBJ2-1

CDR3 DNA: TGTGCCAGCTCACAAAATCACGCAGGGTGGACTGAAGCTTTCTTT
CDR3 protein: CASSQNHAGWTEAFF
CDR3 length: 15
V gene: TRBV18
clone size: .
D gene: .
J gene: TRBJ1-1

CDR3 DNA: TGTGCCAGCACCGCGGTAGGAGCGGGAGTATCGGGGGAGCAGTTCTTC
CDR3 protein: CASTAVGAGVSGEQFF
CDR3 length: 16
V gene: TRBV18
clone size: .
D gene: TRBD2
J gene: TRBJ2-1

CDR3 DNA: TGTGCCAGCACTGGGGACAGGGGGTTCTTTAGCTACGAGCAGTACTTC
CDR3 protein: CASTGDRGFFSYEQYF
CDR3 length: 16
V gene: TRBV7-9
clone size: .
D gene: TRBD1
J gene: TRBJ2-7

CDR3 DNA: TGTGCCTCGAATGACGCAGGGGCGAACACTGAAGCTTTCTTT
CDR3 protein: CASNDAGANTEAFF
CDR3 length: 14
V gene: TRBV10-3
clone size: .
D gene: .
J gene: TRBJ1-1

CDR3 DNA: TGTGCCAGCAGTTACGGCGCAGGGCCGAACACTGAAGCTTTCTTT
CDR3 protein: CASSYGAGPNTEAFF
CDR3 length: 15
V gene: TRBV6-5
clone size: .
D gene: .
J gene: TRBJ1-1

CDR3 DNA: TGTGCCAGCAGACGGGAGAACGAAAAACTGTTTTTT
CDR3 protein: CASRRENEKLFF
CDR3 length: 12
V gene: TRBV7-9
clone size: few
D gene: .
J gene: TRBJ1-4

CDR3 DNA: TGCAGCGCCGGGGGGGACATTTCCAGCTCCTACGAGCAGTACTTC
CDR3 protein: CSAGGDISSSYEQYF
CDR3 length: 15
V gene: TRBV29-1
clone size: once
D gene: TRBD2
J gene: TRBJ2-7